Listed here are 5 T cell receptor beta chains from one sample, sequenced in a study of T cell responses to AZD1222 COVID-19 vaccine. Sequenced by immunoSEQ multiplex PCR; TCRdb stores in-frame clones only, minus some. The top ten hold approximately 3.4% of the sample, which has some 140,000 clones, 92% seen once. The sequencing here drew on peripheral blood, taken on day 0 of AZD1222 vaccination. Source of these receptors: an adult in good health.

V is TRBV2 and J is TRBJ1-1; no definite D call. The CDR3 runs to 13 residues. Trimming left V 8 bases short and J 5 bases short, with 15 bases between. CDR1 SNHLY and CDR2 FYNNEI come from the germline V gene. CDR3 DNA: TGTGCCAGCGATAGGGAGGTGCGGACTGAAGCTTTCTTT. This sequence encodes CASDREVRTEAFF. Using reference TRBV2 and TRBJ1-1 for the parts outside the CDR3, the full variable domain is EPEVTQTPSHQVTQMGQEVILRCVPISNHLYFYWYRQILGQKVEFLVSFYNNEISEKSEIFDDQFSVERPDGSNFTLKIRSTKLEDSAMYFCASDREVRTEAFFGQGTRLTVV.

The J gene is TRBJ2-1, the V gene TRBV5-4, with D tentatively TRBD2 (5 bases). Germline V gives CDR1 SGHNT, CDR2 YYREEE (reference sequence). The CDR3 has 17 residues. V lost 0 bases, J lost 4 bases, and 17 bases lay in between. Here the CDR3 reads CASSLAKYGERYNEQFF. CDR3 bases: TGTGCCAGCAGCTTGGCCAAGTACGGGGAGCGATACAATGAGCAGTTCTTC.

CDR3 DNA: TGTGCCAGCTCATTCGTTGGGCAGGGAGGCGGAGAGACCCAGTACTTC. Residues: CASSFVGQGGGETQYF. The J gene is TRBJ2-5, the V gene TRBV18; D might be TRBD2 (6 bases). V was clipped by 5 bases and J by 4 bases, with 20 bases between them. Germline values: CDR1 KGHSH, CDR2 LQKENI. The CDR3 extends over 16 amino acids.

This clone was detected many times. The J gene is TRBJ1-5, the V gene TRBV10-3; no clear D. Per germline, CDR1 ENHRY and CDR2 SYGVKD. The CDR3 covers 12 residues. V lost 7 bases to trimming and J lost 4 bases, with 8 bases between them. The CDR3 here is CAIKASNQPQHF. CDR3 DNA: TGTGCCATCAAAGCTTCGAATCAGCCCCAGCATTTT.

The chain recombines TRBV25-1 with TRBJ2-7, with D tentatively TRBD1 (6 bases). Germline V CDR1 and CDR2: MGHDK, SYGVNS. Trimming left V 2 bases short and J 5 bases short, with 13 bases between. The CDR3 runs 14 residues. CDR3 region: CASSETGWVNEQYF. CDR3 coding DNA: TGTGCCAGCAGTGAAACAGGGTGGGTAAACGAGCAGTACTTC.